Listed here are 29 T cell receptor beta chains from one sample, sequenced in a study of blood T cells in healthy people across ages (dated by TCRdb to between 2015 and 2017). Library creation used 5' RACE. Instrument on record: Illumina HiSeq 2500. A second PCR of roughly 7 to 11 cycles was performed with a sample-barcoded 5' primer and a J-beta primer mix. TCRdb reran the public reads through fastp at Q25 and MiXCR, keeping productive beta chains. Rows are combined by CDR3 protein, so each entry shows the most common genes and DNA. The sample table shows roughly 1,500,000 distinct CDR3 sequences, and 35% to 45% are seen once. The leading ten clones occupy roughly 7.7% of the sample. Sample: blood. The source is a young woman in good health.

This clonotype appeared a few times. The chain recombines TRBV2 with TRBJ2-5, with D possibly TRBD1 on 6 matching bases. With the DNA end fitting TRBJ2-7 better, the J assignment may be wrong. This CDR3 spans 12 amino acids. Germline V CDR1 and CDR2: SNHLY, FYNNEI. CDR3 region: CASRADRNEQYF. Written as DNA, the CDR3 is TGTGCCAGCAGGGCTGACAGGAACGAGCAGTACTTC.

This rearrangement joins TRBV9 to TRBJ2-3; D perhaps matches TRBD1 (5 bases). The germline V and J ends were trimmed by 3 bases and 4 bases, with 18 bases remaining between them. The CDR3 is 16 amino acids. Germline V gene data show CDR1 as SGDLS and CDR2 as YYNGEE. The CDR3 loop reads CASSEGPRRLPDTQYF. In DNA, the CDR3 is TGTGCCAGCAGCGAGGGGCCTCGCCGACTCCCAGATACGCAGTATTTT. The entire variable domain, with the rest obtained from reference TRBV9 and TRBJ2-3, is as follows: DSGVTQTPKHLITATGQRVTLRCSPRSGDLSVYWYQQSLDQGLQFLIQYYNGEERAKGNILERFSAQQFPDLHSELNLSSLELGDSALYFCASSEGPRRLPDTQYFGPGTRLTVL.

DNA of the CDR3: TGTGCCAGCACCATCCGGACTAGCGGGTCGGCCTACAATGAGCAGTTCTTC. It encodes CASTIRTSGSAYNEQFF. The chain is built from TRBV11-2 and TRBJ2-1; 11 bases are shared with TRBD2. There are 17 residues in the CDR3. Germline V CDR1 and CDR2: SGHAT, FQNNGV. The J segment lost 2 bases and the V segment lost 7 bases, leaving 10 bases of the junction unmatched. Based on the CDR3 plus reference TRBV11-2 and TRBJ2-1, the full variable domain is EAGVAQSPRYKIIEKRQSVAFWCNPISGHATLYWYQQILGQGPKLLIQFQNNGVVDDSQLPKDRFSAERLKGVDSTLKIQPAKLEDSAVYLCASTIRTSGSAYNEQFFGPGTRLTVL.

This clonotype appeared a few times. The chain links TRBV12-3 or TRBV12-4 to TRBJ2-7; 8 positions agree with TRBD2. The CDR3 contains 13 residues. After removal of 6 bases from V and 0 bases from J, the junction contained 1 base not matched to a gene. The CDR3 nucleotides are TGTGCCAGCAGGACTAGCGACTCCTACGAGCAGTACTTC. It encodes CASRTSDSYEQYF.

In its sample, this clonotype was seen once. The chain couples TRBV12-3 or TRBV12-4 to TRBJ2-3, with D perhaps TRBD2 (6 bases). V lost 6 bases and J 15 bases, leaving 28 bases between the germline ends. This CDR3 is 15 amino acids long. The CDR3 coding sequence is TGTGCCAGCAGATTGGGACTCCTTAGCACAGATGTGCAATATTTT. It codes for CASRLGLLSTDVQYF.

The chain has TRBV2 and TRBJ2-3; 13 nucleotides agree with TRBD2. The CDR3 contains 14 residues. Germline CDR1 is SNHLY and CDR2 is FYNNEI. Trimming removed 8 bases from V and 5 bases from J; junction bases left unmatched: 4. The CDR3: CASRTSGRGDTQYF. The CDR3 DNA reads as TGTGCCAGCCGGACTAGCGGGAGAGGAGATACGCAGTATTTT.

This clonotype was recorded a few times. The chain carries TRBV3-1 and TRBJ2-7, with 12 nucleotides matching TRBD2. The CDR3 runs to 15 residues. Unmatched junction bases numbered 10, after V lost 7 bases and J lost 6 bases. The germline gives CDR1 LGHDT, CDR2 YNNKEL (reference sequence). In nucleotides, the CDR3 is TGTGCCAGCATCTTTACTAGCGGGAGGTATGGCGAGCAGTACTTC. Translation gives CASIFTSGRYGEQYF.

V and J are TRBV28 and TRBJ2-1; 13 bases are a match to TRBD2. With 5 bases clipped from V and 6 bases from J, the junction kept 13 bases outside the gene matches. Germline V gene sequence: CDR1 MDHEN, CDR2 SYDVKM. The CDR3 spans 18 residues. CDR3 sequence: CASSGGGTSGILGNEQFF. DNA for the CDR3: TGTGCCAGCAGTGGGGGGGGGACTAGCGGGATCCTCGGCAATGAGCAGTTCTTC.

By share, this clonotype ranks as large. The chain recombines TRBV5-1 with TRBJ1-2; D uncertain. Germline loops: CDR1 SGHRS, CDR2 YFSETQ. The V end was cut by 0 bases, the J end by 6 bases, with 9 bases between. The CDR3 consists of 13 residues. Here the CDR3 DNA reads TGCGCCAGCAGCTTGGCCGAGGGAGATGGCTACACCTTC. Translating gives CASSLAEGDGYTF.

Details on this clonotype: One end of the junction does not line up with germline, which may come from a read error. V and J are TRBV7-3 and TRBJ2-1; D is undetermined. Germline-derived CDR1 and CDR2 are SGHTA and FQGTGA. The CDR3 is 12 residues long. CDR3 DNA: TGTGCCGGCAGCCTAACTAACACTGAGCAGTTCTTC. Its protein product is CAGSLTNTEQFF. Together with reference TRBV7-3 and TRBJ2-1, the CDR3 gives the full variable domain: GAGVSQTPSNKVTEKGKYVELRCDPISGHTALYWYRQSLGQGPEFLIYFQGTGAADDSGLPNDRFFAVRPEGSVSTLKIQRTERGDSAVYLCAGSLTNTEQFFGPGTRLTVL.

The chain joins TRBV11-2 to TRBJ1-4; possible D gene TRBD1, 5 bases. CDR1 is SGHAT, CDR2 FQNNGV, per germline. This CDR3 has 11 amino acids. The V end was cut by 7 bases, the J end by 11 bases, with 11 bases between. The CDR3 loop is CASNQGRKLFF. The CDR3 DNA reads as TGTGCCAGCAACCAGGGAAGGAAACTGTTTTTT.

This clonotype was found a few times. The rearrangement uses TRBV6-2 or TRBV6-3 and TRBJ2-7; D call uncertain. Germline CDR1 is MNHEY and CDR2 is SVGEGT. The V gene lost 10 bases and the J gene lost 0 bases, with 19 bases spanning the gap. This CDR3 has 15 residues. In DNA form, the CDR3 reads TGTGCCACCCTGGGTTTCTCAAAGAGCTCCTACGAGCAGTACTTC. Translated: CATLGFSKSSYEQYF.

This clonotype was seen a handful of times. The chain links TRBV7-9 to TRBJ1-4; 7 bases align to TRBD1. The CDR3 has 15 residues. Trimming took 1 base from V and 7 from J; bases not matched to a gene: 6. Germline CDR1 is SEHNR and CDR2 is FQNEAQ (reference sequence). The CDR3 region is CASSLEGQPSEKLFF. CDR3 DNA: TGTGCCAGCAGCTTAGAGGGACAGCCTAGTGAAAAACTGTTTTTT.

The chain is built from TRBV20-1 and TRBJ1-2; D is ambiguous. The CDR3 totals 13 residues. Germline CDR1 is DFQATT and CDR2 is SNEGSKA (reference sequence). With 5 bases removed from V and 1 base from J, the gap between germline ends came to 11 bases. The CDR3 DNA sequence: TGCAGTGCTGTACACCGGTTTAACTATGGCTACACCTTC. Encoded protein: CSAVHRFNYGYTF.

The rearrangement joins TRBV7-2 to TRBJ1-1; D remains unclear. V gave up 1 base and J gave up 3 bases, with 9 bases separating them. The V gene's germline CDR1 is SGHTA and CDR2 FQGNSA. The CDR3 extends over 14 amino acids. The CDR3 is CASSLDGLYTEAFF. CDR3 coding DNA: TGTGCCAGCAGCTTAGACGGACTTTACACTGAAGCTTTCTTT.

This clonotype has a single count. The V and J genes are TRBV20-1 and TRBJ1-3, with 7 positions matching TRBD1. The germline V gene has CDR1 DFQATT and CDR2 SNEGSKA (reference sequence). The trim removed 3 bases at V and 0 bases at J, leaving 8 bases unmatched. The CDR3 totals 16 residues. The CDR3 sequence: CSARDSQGVSGNTIYF. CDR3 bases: TGCAGTGCTAGGGACAGCCAGGGGGTCTCTGGAAACACCATATATTTT.

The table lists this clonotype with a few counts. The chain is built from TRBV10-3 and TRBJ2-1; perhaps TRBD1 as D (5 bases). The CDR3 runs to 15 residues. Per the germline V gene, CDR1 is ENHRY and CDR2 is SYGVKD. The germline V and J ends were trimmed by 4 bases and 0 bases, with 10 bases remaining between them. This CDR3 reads CAISGSGNSYNEQFF. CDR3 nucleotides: TGTGCCATCAGTGGATCAGGGAACTCCTACAATGAGCAGTTCTTC.

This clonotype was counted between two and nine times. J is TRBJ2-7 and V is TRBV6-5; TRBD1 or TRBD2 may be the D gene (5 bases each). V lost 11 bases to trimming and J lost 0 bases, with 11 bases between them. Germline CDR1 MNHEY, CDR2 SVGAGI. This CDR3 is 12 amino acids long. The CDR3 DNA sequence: TGTGCCGCCTGGGGGAACTCCTACGAGCAGTACTTC. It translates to CAAWGNSYEQYF.

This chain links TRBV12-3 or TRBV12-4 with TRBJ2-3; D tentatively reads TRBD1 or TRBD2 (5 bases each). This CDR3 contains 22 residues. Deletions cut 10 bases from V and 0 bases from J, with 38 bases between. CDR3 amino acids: CATSGLLGPSGLSPFSTDTQYF. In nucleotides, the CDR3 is TGTGCCACCTCCGGACTTCTGGGACCAAGTGGCCTCTCTCCTTTTAGCACAGATACGCAGTATTTT.

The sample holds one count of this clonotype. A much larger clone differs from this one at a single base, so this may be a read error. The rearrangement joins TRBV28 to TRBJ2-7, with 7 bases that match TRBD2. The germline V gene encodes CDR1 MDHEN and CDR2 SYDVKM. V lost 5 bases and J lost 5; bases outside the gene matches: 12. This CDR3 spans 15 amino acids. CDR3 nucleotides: TGTGCCAGCAGTGTCCAGCGGGGTACCTCGGACGAGCAGTACTTC. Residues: CASSVQRGTSDEQYF.

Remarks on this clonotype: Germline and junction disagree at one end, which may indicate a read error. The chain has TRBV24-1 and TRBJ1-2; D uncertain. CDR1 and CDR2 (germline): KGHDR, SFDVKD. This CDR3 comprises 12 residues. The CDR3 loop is CATSDYRYGYTF. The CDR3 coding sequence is TGTGCCACCAGCGATTACAGATATGGCTACACCTTC.

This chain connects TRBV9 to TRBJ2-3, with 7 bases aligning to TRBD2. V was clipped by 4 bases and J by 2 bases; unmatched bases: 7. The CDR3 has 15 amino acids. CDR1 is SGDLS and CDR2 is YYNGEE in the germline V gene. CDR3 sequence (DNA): TGTGCCAGCAGCCCCGCGGGGGTCAACACAGATACGCAGTATTTT. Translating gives CASSPAGVNTDTQYF.

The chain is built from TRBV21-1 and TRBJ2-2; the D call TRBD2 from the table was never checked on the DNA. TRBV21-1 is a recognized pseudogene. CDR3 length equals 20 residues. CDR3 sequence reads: CASSPLSLGLAGGPTGELFF. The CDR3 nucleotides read TGTGCCAGCAGCCCACTTTCCCTTGGACTAGCGGGAGGGCCTACCGGGGAGCTGTTTTTT.

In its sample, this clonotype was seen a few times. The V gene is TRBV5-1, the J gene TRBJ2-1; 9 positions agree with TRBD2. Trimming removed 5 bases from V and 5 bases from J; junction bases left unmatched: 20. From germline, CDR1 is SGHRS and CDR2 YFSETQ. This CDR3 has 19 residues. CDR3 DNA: TGCGCCAGCAGTCCTGAGGCGGGGGGGGCCCTTAGGTTCCACAATGAGCAGTTCTTC. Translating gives CASSPEAGGALRFHNEQFF.

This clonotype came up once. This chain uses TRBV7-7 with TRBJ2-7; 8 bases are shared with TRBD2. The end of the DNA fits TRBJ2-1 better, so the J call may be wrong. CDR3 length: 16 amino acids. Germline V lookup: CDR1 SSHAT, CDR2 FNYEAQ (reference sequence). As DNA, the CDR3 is TGTGCCAGCAGCTATGGGCAGGCGGGAGGAAGGAATGAGCAGTTCTTC. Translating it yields CASSYGQAGGRNEQFF.

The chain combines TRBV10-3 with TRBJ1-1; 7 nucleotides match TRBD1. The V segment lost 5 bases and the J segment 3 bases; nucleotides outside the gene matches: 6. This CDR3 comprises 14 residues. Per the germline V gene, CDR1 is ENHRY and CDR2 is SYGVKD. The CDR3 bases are TGTGCCATCAGTAAGACAGGGCTGGACACTGAAGCTTTCTTT. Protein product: CAISKTGLDTEAFF.

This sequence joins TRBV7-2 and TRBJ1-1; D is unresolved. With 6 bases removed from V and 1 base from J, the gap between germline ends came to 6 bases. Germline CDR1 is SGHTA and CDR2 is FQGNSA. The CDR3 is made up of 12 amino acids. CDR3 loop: CASRYPNTEAFF. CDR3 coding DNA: TGTGCCAGCAGGTATCCGAACACTGAAGCTTTCTTT.

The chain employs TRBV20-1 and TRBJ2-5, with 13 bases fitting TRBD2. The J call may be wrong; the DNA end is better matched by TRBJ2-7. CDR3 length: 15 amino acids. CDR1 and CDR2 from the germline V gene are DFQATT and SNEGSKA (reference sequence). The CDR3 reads CSASPPGLAGFEQYF. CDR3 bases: TGCAGTGCTTCCCCCCCGGGACTAGCGGGATTCGAGCAGTACTTC.

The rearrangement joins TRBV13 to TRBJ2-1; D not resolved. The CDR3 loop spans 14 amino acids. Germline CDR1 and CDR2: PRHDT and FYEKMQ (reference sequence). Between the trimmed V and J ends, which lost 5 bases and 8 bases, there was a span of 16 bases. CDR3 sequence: CASSRALGRDEQFF. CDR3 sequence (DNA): TGTGCCAGCAGCCGGGCTTTAGGGCGCGATGAGCAGTTCTTC.